The subject of this entry is one T cell receptor beta chain. As yet, its antigen is unknown. The sample belongs to a study of radiation and T cells in renal cell carcinoma. Study details: Nephrectomy followed 15 Gy stereotactic body radiation by 4 weeks. The study's findings and limits: Baseline intratumoral clonotype presence is unknown without pretreatment biopsies. Top tumor clonotypes rose in blood 2 weeks post-radiation, then contracted.

Time point here: blood 2 weeks post-SBRT. Noted treatment: 15 Gy SBRT to primary tumor, nephrectomy 4 weeks later. Radiation-treated patients gave blood at baseline, week 2 and week 4. CDR1 is LNHDA and CDR2 is SQIVND in the germline V gene (reference sequence). The CDR3 is 14 residues long. The V segment lost 7 bases and the J segment 4 bases; nucleotides outside the gene matches: 6. Generated by immunoSEQ multiplex PCR, the TCRdb table keeps only in-frame clones and is missing some. Here the sample spans some 120,000 clones, around four fifths being singletons. This chain connects TRBV19 to TRBJ2-1, with TRBD2 matching over 8 bases. Specimen: blood, collected from a patient whose treatment included radiotherapy and nephrectomy. The receptor was isolated from a woman aged 60 to 75 with renal cell carcinoma. Here the CDR3 DNA reads TGTGCCAGTACCAGCGGGGGCCTTTACAATGAGCAGTTCTTC. Protein sequence: CASTSGGLYNEQFF. The entire variable domain, with the rest obtained from reference TRBV19 and TRBJ2-1, is as follows: DGGITQSPKYLFRKEGQNVTLSCEQNLNHDAMYWYRQDPGQGLRLIYYSQIVNDFQKGDIAEGYSVSREKKESFPLTVTSAQKNPTAFYLCASTSGGLYNEQFFGPGTRLTVL.